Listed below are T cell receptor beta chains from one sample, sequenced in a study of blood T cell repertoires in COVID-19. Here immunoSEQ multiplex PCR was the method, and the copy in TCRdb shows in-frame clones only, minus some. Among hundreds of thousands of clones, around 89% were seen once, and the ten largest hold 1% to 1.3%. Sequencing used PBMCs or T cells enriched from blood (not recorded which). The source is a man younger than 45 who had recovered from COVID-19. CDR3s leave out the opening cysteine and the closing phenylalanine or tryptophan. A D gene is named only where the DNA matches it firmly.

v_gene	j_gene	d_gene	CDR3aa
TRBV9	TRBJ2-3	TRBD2	ASSPSQGGRSDTQY
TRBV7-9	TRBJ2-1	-	ASSLGADNEQF
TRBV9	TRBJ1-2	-	ASSVGTFYGYT
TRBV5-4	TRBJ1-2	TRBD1	ASRPRGQTPGYT
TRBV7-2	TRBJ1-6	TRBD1	ASSSGQGNSPLH
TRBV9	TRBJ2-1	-	ASSAGPEGQQF
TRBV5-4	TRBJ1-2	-	ASSPGSGGYGYT
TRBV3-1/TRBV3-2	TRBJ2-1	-	ASSDYYNEQF
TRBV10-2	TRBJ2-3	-	ASLASGTDTQY
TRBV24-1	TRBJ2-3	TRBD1	ATSWTGGTDTQY
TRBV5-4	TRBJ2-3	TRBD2	ASSLAGGTDTQY
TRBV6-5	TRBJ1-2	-	ASSYSYRDSYGYT
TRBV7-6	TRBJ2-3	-	ASSPSGDRTDTQY
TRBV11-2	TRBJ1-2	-	VSSTVKGVPGYT
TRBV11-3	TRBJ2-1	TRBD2	ASSQKTAGGSSYNEQF
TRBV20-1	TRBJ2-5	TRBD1	SARTGETQY
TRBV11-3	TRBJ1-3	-	ASSLEEGNTIY
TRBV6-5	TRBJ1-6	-	AARRGINSPLH
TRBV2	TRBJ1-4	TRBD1	ASSEATGVGEKLF
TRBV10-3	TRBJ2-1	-	AISGVRDNYNEQF
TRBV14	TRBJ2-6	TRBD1	ASSQDQGAPGANVLT
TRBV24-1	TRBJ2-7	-	ATGGSSLHEQY
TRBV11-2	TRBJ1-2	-	ASSLLLSGTREGYT
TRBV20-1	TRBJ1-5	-	SASIPGESQPQH
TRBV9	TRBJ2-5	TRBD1	ASSEQQGARETQY